The clone carrying this T cell receptor (beta chain) was recorded many times. Hyperthyroidism patients were newly diagnosed, had disease duration under 2 months, and were aged 18 to 65 years. Patients having uncontrolled infection, another autoimmune disease, pregnancy or lactation were not included. Clinical symptoms, serum thyroxine, TRAb, thyroid ultrasound and orbital computed tomography established diagnosis. Germline trimming cut 0 bases from V and 0 bases from J; bases unmatched to any gene: 0. The germline V gene encodes CDR1 SEHNR and CDR2 FQNEAQ (reference sequence). The CDR3 contains 15 residues. The data were obtained in a study of T cells in Graves' hyperthyroidism and ophthalmopathy. Template material for amplifying TCR beta CDR3 regions consisted of RNA transcripts. Carried out on the TCR CDR3, a first-round RT-PCR used the HTBI primer set. From the multiplex PCR reads, TCRdb called clonotypes with MiXCR, one entry per CDR3 protein. The sample lists roughly 300,000 distinct CDR3 sequences, less than 30% occurring once.

The chain couples TRBV7-9 to TRBJ2-5, with 8 positions matching TRBD1. This clonotype was obtained from a man aged 35-49 years with Graves' hyperthyroidism that later progressed to Graves' ophthalmopathy. Sequencing input: blood. The CDR3 is CASSLARGHQETQYF. For the CDR3, the DNA is TGTGCCAGCAGCTTAGCCAGGGGGCACCAAGAGACCCAGTACTTC. Combining the CDR3 with reference TRBV7-9 and TRBJ2-5 gives the whole variable domain DTGVSQNPRHKITKRGQNVTFRCDPISEHNRLYWYRQTLGQGPEFLTYFQNEAQLEKSRLLSDRFSAERPKGSFSTLEIQRTEQGDSAMYLCASSLARGHQETQYFGPGTRLLVL.